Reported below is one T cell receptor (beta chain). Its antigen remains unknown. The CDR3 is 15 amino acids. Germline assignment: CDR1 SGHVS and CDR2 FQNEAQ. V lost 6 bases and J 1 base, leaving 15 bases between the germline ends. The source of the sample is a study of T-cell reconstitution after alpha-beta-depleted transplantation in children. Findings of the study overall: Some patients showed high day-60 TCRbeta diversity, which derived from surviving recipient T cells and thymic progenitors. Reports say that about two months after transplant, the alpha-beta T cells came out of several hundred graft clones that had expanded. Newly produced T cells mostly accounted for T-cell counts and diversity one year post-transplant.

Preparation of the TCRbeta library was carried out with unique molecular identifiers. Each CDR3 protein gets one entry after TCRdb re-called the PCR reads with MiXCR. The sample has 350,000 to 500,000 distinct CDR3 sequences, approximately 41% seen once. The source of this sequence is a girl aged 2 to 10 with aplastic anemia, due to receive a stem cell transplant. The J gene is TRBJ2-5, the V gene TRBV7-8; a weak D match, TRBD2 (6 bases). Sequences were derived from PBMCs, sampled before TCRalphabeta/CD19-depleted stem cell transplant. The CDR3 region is CASRHGVGLQETQYF. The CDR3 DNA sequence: TGTGCCAGCAGACACGGGGTGGGACTCCAAGAGACCCAGTACTTC.